The 2 T cell receptor beta chains in this list originate from one sample, sequenced in a study of T cell changes during pregnancy in multiple sclerosis. Only in-frame clones appear in the TCRdb table, and some are missing; sequencing was by immunoSEQ multiplex PCR. The sample has about 75,000 clones, under 95% seen once. Sample: CD4+ T cells from peripheral blood mononuclear cells, taken before pregnancy. Receptor source: a female donor with multiple sclerosis, enrolled in a pregnancy study.

The chain links TRBV4-3 to TRBJ1-1; perhaps TRBD1 as D (6 bases). The CDR3 is 18 amino acids. Germline V gives CDR1 LGHNA, CDR2 YSLEER. Deletions cut 1 base from V and 1 base from J, with 19 bases between. In DNA, the CDR3 is TGCGCCAGCAGCCAAGGAAGTGGGGGGGGGCGCCGGAACACTGAAGCTTTCTTT. It encodes CASSQGSGGGRRNTEAFF.

V usage is TRBV2 and J usage is TRBJ1-5; D is ambiguous. Germline CDR1 and CDR2: SNHLY and FYNNEI. V gave up 6 bases and J gave up 0 bases, with 9 bases separating them. The CDR3 has 14 residues. The chain's CDR3 is CASSKFPSNQPQHF. CDR3 sequence (DNA): TGTGCCAGCAGCAAATTCCCTAGCAATCAGCCCCAGCATTTT.